This entry lists 14 T cell receptor beta chains sequenced from one sample in a study of regulatory T cells in long-lasting Graves disease. The TCR beta library used iRepertoire HTBI primers with Arm-PCR amplification of CDR3. TCRdb reanalysed the multiplex PCR reads using MiXCR and keeps one entry per CDR3 protein. This table holds some 440,000 distinct CDR3 sequences, more than 20% found once. Sample time point: persistent/refractory GD, antithyroid drugs over 5 years with positive TRAb. PBMCs were the source of the RNA used for TCR sequencing. This specimen was peripheral blood mononuclear cells (PBMCs), taken when the disease was refractory, from a patient treated with antithyroid drugs. Every receptor here comes from a female donor with Graves disease.

On this clonotype itself: A read error may account for a junction end that differs from germline. The chain recombines TRBV27 with TRBJ1-1, with D tentatively TRBD1 (6 bases). The CDR3 spans 15 residues. Germline CDR1 and CDR2: MNHEY and SMNVEV (reference sequence). The CDR3 bases are TGTGCCAGCAGTGCAGGGACAAGGCGGGTCACTGAAGCTTCCTTT. Its translation is CASSAGTRRVTEASF.

Details on this clonotype: One junction end does not reproduce the germline sequence, and a read error may be involved. V and J are TRBV30 and TRBJ1-1, with a possible D match to TRBD1 (6 bases). Germline lookup yields CDR1 GTSNPN and CDR2 SVGIG (reference sequence). The CDR3 covers 13 residues. In DNA form, the CDR3 reads TGTGCCTGGACCGGGGGCTCTAACACTGAAACTCTCTTT. Protein product: CAWTGGSNTETLF.

Regarding this clonotype: The junction departs from germline at one end; a sequencing error may be responsible. The chain uses TRBV6-2 or TRBV6-3 and TRBJ1-6, with unresolved D. The V gene's germline CDR1 is MNHEY and CDR2 SVGEGT. The CDR3 runs 16 residues. In DNA, the CDR3 is TGTGCCAGCAGTTACCTGGGAGGAGGGAATAATTCACTCCTCCACTTT. Protein sequence: CASSYLGGGNNSLLHF.

This clonotype was counted at least ten times. The V call is TRBV20-1, the J call TRBJ1-5, with 10 bases identical to TRBD1. The CDR3 is 17 amino acids. The germline gives CDR1 DFQATT, CDR2 SNEGSKA (reference sequence). V gave up 6 bases and J gave up 0 bases; unmatched junction bases: 11. CDR3 loop: CSAPVGTGDYSNQPQHF. The CDR3 DNA sequence: TGCAGTGCGCCGGTAGGGACAGGGGACTATAGCAATCAGCCCCAGCATTTT.

This clonotype was detected only a few times. The chain couples TRBV29-1 to TRBJ1-2; D is possibly TRBD1 (5 bases). The V gene lost 0 bases and the J gene lost 4 bases, with 18 bases spanning the gap. The CDR3 is made up of 16 amino acids. Germline loops: CDR1 SQVTM, CDR2 ANQGSEA. CDR3 in DNA: TGCAGCGTTGAAGAAAAGTCCCGGACATTCCTCTATGGCTACACCTTC. The encoded protein is CSVEEKSRTFLYGYTF.

The chain joins TRBV28 to TRBJ2-7; no clear D. CDR3 length: 13 residues. Trimming took off 10 bases at V and 3 bases at J, with 16 bases between the two ends. CDR1 is MDHEN, CDR2 SYDVKM, per germline. The CDR3 spells CATGAGNGYEQYF. Here the CDR3 DNA reads TGTGCCACCGGCGCAGGCAATGGCTACGAGCAGTACTTC.

There are a few counts of this clonotype. The rearrangement joins TRBV5-1 to TRBJ2-7; 7 bases align to TRBD2. Germline CDR1 reads SGHRS; CDR2 reads YFSETQ. Unmatched junction bases numbered 11, after V lost 0 bases and J lost 2 bases. This CDR3 is built from 17 residues. The CDR3 DNA sequence: TGCGCCAGCAGCTTGGGGTTACGACTAGCCAAAACCTACGAGCAGTACTTC. As protein: CASSLGLRLAKTYEQYF.

This clonotype has just a few counts. The chain combines TRBV9 with TRBJ2-2, with 7 bases identical to TRBD2. This CDR3 has 16 amino acids. Germline V gives CDR1 SGDLS, CDR2 YYNGEE. The junction had 6 bases not matched to a gene; V was cut back by 4 bases and J by 0 bases. CDR3 protein: CASSPRGLANTGELFF. In DNA form, the CDR3 reads TGTGCCAGCAGCCCCCGTGGACTAGCGAACACCGGGGAGCTGTTTTTT.

V is TRBV25-1 and J is TRBJ2-5, with D uncertain. The CDR3 is 13 residues long. Germline CDR1 is MGHDK and CDR2 is SYGVNS. The V end lost 1 base, the J end lost 4 bases, and 7 bases lay between the germline ends. In nucleotides, the CDR3 is TGTGCCAGCAGTGAATTGGTGGGAGAGACCCAGTACTTC. Amino acid sequence: CASSELVGETQYF.

This clonotype was counted at least ten times. The chain recombines TRBV3-1 with TRBJ2-7, with TRBD1 as a possible D gene (5 bases). V gave up 8 bases and J gave up 3 bases, with 8 bases separating them. This CDR3 is 11 amino acids long. The V gene's germline CDR1 is LGHDT and CDR2 YNNKEL (reference sequence). Written as DNA, the CDR3 is TGTGCCAGCGCAGGGCTCTACGAGCAGTACTTC. Its translation is CASAGLYEQYF.

This clonotype was counted many times. The genes are TRBV28 and TRBJ1-5; D is undetermined. Germline CDR1 is MDHEN and CDR2 is SYDVKM. V lost 6 bases and J lost 8, with 17 bases in between. The CDR3 has 14 residues. This chain's CDR3 is CASSSILPREPQHF. Here the CDR3 DNA reads TGTGCCAGCAGCTCCATTCTCCCTAGGGAGCCCCAGCATTTT.

The chain links TRBV7-6 to TRBJ2-7; 8 bases align to TRBD1. V shed 1 base and J 3 bases; nucleotides not matched to a gene: 11. CDR1 and CDR2 (germline): SGHVS, FNYEAQ. The CDR3 runs to 17 residues. CDR3 coding DNA: TGTGCCAGCAGCTTAGAACAGGGGGAGTTGGGCGTCTACGAGCAGTACTTC. This encodes CASSLEQGELGVYEQYF.

This clonotype was detected many times. The V and J genes are TRBV19 and TRBJ1-1; weak D call: TRBD1 (6 bases). Trimming stripped 2 bases from V and 0 bases from J, with 10 bases between. CDR1 LNHDA and CDR2 SQIVND come from the germline V gene (reference sequence). The CDR3 covers 15 residues. DNA for the CDR3: TGTGCCAGTAGTATATGGCAGGGGATGAACACTGAAGCTTTCTTT. Its translation: CASSIWQGMNTEAFF.

This chain connects TRBV29-1 to TRBJ2-7; 13 nucleotides match TRBD2. The CDR3 contains 13 residues. V shed 7 bases, J shed 5 bases, and the junction held 5 bases outside the gene matches. Germline V gene lookup returns CDR1 SQVTM and CDR2 ANQGSEA. CDR3 sequence reads: CSAKGLAGNEQYF. For the CDR3, the DNA is TGCAGCGCAAAGGGACTAGCGGGAAACGAGCAGTACTTC.